This T cell receptor beta chain was recorded in a study of cytomegalovirus exposure and HLA in healthy donors. Overall study results and limits: Reports indicate that TCR beta sequences accurately predicted the HLA-A and HLA-B alleles of most subjects. Usually a TCR sequence was rare, but some public TCRs were found in many donors. Sequencing likely generated an artifact that appeared as a cluster of highly shared sequence variants. Further analysis was carried out later, and it showed several of the most significant clusters appearing linked to common viral pathogens.

CDR3 length equals 15 residues. Between the trimmed V and J ends, which lost 0 bases and 3 bases, there was a span of 13 bases. Germline V gene data show CDR1 as SGHRS and CDR2 as YFSETQ. This PCR relied on a set of 60 Vbeta primers and 13 Jbeta primers. Libraries were prepared by immunoSEQ multiplex PCR; TCRdb keeps only in-frame clonotypes and omits some of them. The sample lists around 140,000 clones; approximately 78% were seen once. As regards this clone: Its matching antigen is unknown.

This sequence was found in a woman aged 45-60 years in good health and CMV-seropositive. The chain carries TRBV5-1 and TRBJ2-7; a weak D match, TRBD1 (6 bases). Material for sequencing was PBMCs. This CDR3 reads CASSLAQGQDYEQYF. Written as DNA, the CDR3 is TGCGCCAGCAGCTTGGCACAGGGTCAAGACTACGAGCAGTACTTC.